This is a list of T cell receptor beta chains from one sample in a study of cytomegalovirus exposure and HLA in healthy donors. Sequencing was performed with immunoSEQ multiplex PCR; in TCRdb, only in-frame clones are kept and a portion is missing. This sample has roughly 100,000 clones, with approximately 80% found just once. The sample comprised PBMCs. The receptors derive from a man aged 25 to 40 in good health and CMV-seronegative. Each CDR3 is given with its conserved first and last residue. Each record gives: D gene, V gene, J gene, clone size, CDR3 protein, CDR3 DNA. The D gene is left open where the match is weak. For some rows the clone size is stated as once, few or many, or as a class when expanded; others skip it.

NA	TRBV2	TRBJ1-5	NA	CASSVRGSQPQHF	TGTGCCAGCAGTGTCCGGGGGAGTCAGCCCCAGCATTTT
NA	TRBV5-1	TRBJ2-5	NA	CATTGQGMAAETQYF	TGCGCCACCACGGGGCAGGGGATGGCCGCGGAGACCCAGTACTTC
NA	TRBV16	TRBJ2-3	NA	CASHGGRRNTDTQYF	TGTGCCAGCCATGGGGGCAGGAGAAACACAGATACGCAGTATTTT
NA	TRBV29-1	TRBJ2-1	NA	CSVDRQPTQFF	TGCAGCGTTGATCGACAGCCAACGCAGTTCTTC
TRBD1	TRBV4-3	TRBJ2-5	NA	CASSSYRDRGEETQYF	TGCGCCAGCAGCTCCTACCGGGACAGGGGGGAAGAGACCCAGTACTTC
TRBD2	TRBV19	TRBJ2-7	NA	CASSISGTSGGAYEQYF	TGTGCCAGTAGTATAAGTGGGACTAGCGGGGGTGCCTACGAGCAGTACTTC
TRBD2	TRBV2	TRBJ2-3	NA	CASSRLAMDTQYF	TGTGCCAGCAGTAGACTAGCCATGGATACGCAGTATTTT
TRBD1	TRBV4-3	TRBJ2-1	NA	CASSQAGTGRDEQFF	TGCGCCAGCAGCCAAGCGGGGACAGGGCGGGATGAGCAGTTCTTC
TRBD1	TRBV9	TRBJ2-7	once	CASSVGQGRDYEQYF	TGTGCCAGCAGCGTAGGACAGGGAAGAGATTACGAGCAGTACTTC
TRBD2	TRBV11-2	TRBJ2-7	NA	CASSFGGGALEQYF	TGTGCCAGCAGCTTCGGCGGGGGGGCCTTGGAGCAGTACTTC
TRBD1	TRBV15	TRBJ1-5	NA	CATSSRQGGQPQHF	TGTGCCACCAGCTCCCGACAGGGAGGACAGCCCCAGCATTTT
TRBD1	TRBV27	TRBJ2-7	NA	CASSLSGGHSYEQYF	TGTGCCAGCAGTTTATCAGGGGGCCACTCCTACGAGCAGTACTTC
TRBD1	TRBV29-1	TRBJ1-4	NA	CSVGQGQVEKLFF	TGCAGCGTAGGACAGGGGCAAGTTGAAAAACTGTTTTTT
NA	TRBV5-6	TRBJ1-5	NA	CASSLAAGRLGNQPQHF	TGTGCCAGCAGCTTGGCGGCAGGGAGGCTGGGCAATCAGCCCCAGCATTTT
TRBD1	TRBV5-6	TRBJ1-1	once	CASRLIGTGITEAFF	TGTGCCAGCAGATTGATAGGGACAGGGATCACTGAAGCTTTCTTT
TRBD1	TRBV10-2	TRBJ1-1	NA	CASRGQMNTEAFF	TGCGCCAGCAGGGGACAGATGAACACTGAAGCTTTCTTT
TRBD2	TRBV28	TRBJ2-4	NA	CASGSGGGNIQYF	TGTGCCAGCGGGAGCGGGGGGGGGAACATTCAGTACTTC
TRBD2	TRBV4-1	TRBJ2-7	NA	CASSGTSGSAYEQYF	TGCGCCAGCTCCGGGACTAGCGGGTCAGCCTACGAGCAGTACTTC
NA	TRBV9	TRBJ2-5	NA	CASSVSAGGDRQETQYF	TGTGCCAGCAGCGTTTCCGCCGGCGGGGACCGCCAAGAGACCCAGTACTTC
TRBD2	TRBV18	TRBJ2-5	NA	CASSPPGLAVETQYF	TGTGCCAGCTCACCACCGGGACTAGCGGTCGAGACCCAGTACTTC
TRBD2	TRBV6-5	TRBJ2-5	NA	CASSDSSGGGGTQYF	TGTGCCAGCAGCGACTCTAGCGGGGGGGGCGGGACCCAGTACTTC
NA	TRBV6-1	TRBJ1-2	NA	CASSEVPGGGGWFYGYTF	TGTGCCAGCAGTGAAGTGCCGGGAGGGGGGGGGTGGTTCTATGGCTACACCTTC
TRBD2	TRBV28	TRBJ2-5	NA	CASRAGTSGGGTQYF	TGTGCCAGCAGGGCGGGGACTAGCGGTGGAGGGACCCAGTACTTC
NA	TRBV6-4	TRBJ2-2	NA	CASSDGELTGELFF	TGTGCCAGCAGTGACGGAGAACTCACCGGGGAGCTGTTTTTT
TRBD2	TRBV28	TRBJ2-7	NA	CASSWGGRSSEQYF	TGTGCCAGCAGTTGGGGCGGGAGATCCTCCGAGCAGTACTTC
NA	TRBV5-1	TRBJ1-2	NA	CASRRDISAVYGYTF	TGCGCCAGCAGACGGGACATCTCGGCCGTCTATGGCTACACCTTC
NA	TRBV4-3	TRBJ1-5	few	CASSQEAANNQPQHF	TGCGCCAGCAGCCAGGAGGCGGCTAATAATCAGCCCCAGCATTTT
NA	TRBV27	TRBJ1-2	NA	CASSIGQSIYGYTF	TGTGCCAGCAGTATCGGACAGTCGATCTATGGCTACACCTTC
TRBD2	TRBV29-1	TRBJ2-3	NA	CSGLAGGLDTQYF	TGCAGTGGACTAGCGGGAGGGCTTGATACGCAGTATTTT
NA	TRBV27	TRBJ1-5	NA	CASSLGVNQPQHF	TGTGCCAGCAGTTTAGGAGTAAATCAGCCCCAGCATTTT
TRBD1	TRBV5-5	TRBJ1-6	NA	CASSSPGTAINSPLHF	TGTGCCAGCAGCTCTCCCGGGACAGCTATCAATTCACCCCTCCACTTT
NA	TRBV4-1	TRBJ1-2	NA	CASSLARAAANYGYTF	TGCGCCAGCAGCCTCGCGAGGGCGGCAGCTAACTATGGCTACACCTTC
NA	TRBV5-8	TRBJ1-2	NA	CASSWGGTRYGYTF	TGTGCCAGCAGCTGGGGGGGGACCCGCTATGGCTACACCTTC
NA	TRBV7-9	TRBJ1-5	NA	CASSLGGFREARQPQHF	TGTGCCAGCAGCTTAGGGGGTTTTAGGGAGGCGAGACAGCCCCAGCATTTT
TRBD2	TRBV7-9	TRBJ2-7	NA	CASSLAGLAYEQYF	TGTGCCAGCAGCTTAGCGGGACTAGCCTACGAGCAGTACTTC
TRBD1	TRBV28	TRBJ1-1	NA	CASREGQLNTEAFF	TGTGCCAGCAGGGAGGGACAGCTGAACACTGAAGCTTTCTTT
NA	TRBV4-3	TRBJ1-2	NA	CASSQVDRKDGYTF	TGCGCCAGCAGCCAAGTAGACAGGAAAGATGGCTACACCTTC
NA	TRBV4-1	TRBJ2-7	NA	CASSQWQRGPYEQYF	TGCGCCAGCAGCCAATGGCAGAGAGGGCCTTACGAGCAGTACTTC
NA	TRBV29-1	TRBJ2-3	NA	CSAAGTGSTDTQYF	TGCAGCGCGGCCGGGACTGGGAGCACAGATACGCAGTATTTT
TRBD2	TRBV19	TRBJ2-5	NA	CASSMPLAGGPLETQYF	TGTGCCAGTAGTATGCCACTAGCGGGAGGGCCGTTAGAGACCCAGTACTTC
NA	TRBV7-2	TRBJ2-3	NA	CASSSMGAGTDTQYF	TGTGCCAGCAGCTCTATGGGGGCGGGCACAGATACGCAGTATTTT
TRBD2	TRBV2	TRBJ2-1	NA	CASSDVGTSGHNEQFF	TGTGCCAGCAGTGACGTCGGGACTAGCGGGCACAATGAGCAGTTCTTC
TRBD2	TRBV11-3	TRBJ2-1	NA	CASSTSGGPYNEQFF	TGTGCCAGCAGCACTAGCGGGGGACCCTACAATGAGCAGTTCTTC
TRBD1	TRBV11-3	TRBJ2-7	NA	CASSLRTGGSYEQYF	TGTGCCAGCAGCCTTAGGACAGGGGGCAGCTACGAGCAGTACTTC
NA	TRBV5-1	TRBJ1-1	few	CASSFGQRSTEAFF	TGCGCCAGCAGCTTCGGACAGAGGAGCACTGAAGCTTTCTTT
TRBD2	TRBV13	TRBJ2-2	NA	CASSLGAGGNTGELFF	TGTGCCAGCAGCTTAGGAGCGGGGGGTAACACCGGGGAGCTGTTTTTT
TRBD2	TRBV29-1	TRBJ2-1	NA	CSAGTRLVKENEQFF	TGCAGCGCCGGGACTAGACTTGTGAAGGAAAATGAGCAGTTCTTC
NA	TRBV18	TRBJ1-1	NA	CASSPAQGTEAFF	TGTGCCAGCTCACCAGCCCAGGGGACTGAAGCTTTCTTT
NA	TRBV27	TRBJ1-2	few	CASSFFPADNVGGYTF	TGTGCCAGCAGTTTTTTTCCGGCAGACAATGTCGGTGGCTACACCTTC
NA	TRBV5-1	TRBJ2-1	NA	CASSYGGEQFF	TGCGCCAGCAGTTACGGAGGTGAGCAGTTCTTC
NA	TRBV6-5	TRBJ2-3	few	CASSRLGANTQYF	TGTGCCAGCAGTCGCTTAGGGGCCAATACGCAGTATTTT
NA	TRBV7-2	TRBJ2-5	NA	CASSFGSQETQYF	TGTGCCAGCAGCTTTGGCAGCCAAGAGACCCAGTACTTC